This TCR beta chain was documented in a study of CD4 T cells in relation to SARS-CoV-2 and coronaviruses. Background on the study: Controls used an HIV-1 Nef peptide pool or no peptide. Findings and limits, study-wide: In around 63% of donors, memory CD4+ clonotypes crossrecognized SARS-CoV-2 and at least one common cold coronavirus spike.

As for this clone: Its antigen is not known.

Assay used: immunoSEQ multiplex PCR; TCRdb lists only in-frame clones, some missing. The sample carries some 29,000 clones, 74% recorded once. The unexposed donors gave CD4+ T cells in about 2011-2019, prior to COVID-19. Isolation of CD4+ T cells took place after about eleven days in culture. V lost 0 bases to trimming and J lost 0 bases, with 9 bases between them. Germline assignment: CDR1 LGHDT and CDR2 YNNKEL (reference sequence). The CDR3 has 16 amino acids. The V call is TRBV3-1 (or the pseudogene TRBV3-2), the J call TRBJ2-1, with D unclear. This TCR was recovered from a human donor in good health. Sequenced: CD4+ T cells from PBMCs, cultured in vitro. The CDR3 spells CASSQEALSSYNEQFF. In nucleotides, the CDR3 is TGTGCCAGCAGCCAAGAAGCTCTGAGCTCCTACAATGAGCAGTTCTTC.